Here is one TCR beta chain with its context. Enrollment of patients from Seattle took place during active infection, with longitudinal follow-up. Authors' data handling: Amplification of reference gene primers was used by the study to estimate nucleated cell counts. Here immunoSEQ multiplex PCR was the method, and the copy in TCRdb shows in-frame clones only, minus some. For V, J and clone size, that table is used; D and trimming come from the DNA. Seen here are about 120,000 clones, roughly 90% observed once, and the top ten hold 4% to 5%. The data derive from a study of blood T cell repertoires in COVID-19. Study-wide background: Specimens from acute and convalescent COVID-19 originated in the United States, Italy and Spain. From T cells, B-cell-depleted T cells, or PBMCs came the material, which was cDNA or gDNA.

The CDR3 is made up of 14 amino acids. The V gene lost 0 bases and the J gene lost 3 bases, with 5 bases spanning the gap. Germline V gene data show CDR1 as MNHEY and CDR2 as SMNVEV (reference sequence). The chain couples TRBV27 to TRBJ2-2, with D perhaps matching TRBD1 (5 bases). The TCR was taken from a man in his sixties with COVID-19, enrolled during active disease. The material sequenced was peripheral blood. The CDR3 here is CASSLSTDTGELFF. The CDR3 DNA is TGTGCCAGCAGTTTATCGACAGACACCGGGGAGCTGTTTTTT.